The 26 T cell receptor beta chains below all came from one sample that was sequenced in a study of T cell changes during pregnancy in multiple sclerosis. Some clones are missing from TCRdb's copy, which holds only in-frame ones; the method was immunoSEQ multiplex PCR. The sample has 75,000 to 100,000 clones, approximately 92% seen once. The sequences come from peripheral blood, collected after pregnancy. The origin of the receptors is a female donor with multiple sclerosis, enrolled in a pregnancy study.

As regards this clone: In the same sample, other DNA sequences code for this CDR3. This sequence joins TRBV7-2 and TRBJ1-1; D uncertain. The germline V and J ends were trimmed by 2 bases and 0 bases, with 7 bases remaining between them. Germline assignment: CDR1 SGHTA and CDR2 FQGNSA. The CDR3 is 14 amino acids. The CDR3 is CASSLTGMNTEAFF. DNA of the CDR3: TGTGCCAGCAGCTTAACGGGTATGAACACTGAAGCTTTCTTT.

This rearrangement joins TRBV5-6 to TRBJ2-1, with D possibly TRBD2 on 5 matching bases. The CDR3 is made up of 11 amino acids. V lost 0 bases and J 10 bases, leaving 5 bases between the germline ends. The germline CDR1 and CDR2 sequences are SGHDT and YYEEEE. The CDR3 spells CASSLGGEQFF. CDR3 sequence (DNA): TGTGCCAGCAGCTTGGGCGGGGAGCAGTTCTTC.

This sequence joins TRBV5-1 and TRBJ2-7; the match to TRBD2 covers 10 bases. The V and J ends lost 4 bases and 0 bases, in that order; junction bases with no gene match: 4. The CDR3 length is 15 residues. Germline CDR1 SGHRS, CDR2 YFSETQ. This CDR3 is CASSLLAGSSYEQYF. DNA for the CDR3: TGCGCCAGCAGCCTACTAGCGGGGAGCTCCTACGAGCAGTACTTC.

The V gene is TRBV7-9, the J gene TRBJ1-1; D remains ambiguous. Trimming took 4 bases from V and 1 from J, leaving 16 bases between them. Germline-derived CDR1 and CDR2 are SEHNR and FQNEAQ (reference sequence). The CDR3 consists of 16 residues. The DNA of the CDR3 is TGTGCCAGCAGCTCGTCTCGCGGTAGTGGGAACACTGAAGCTTTCTTT. Protein product: CASSSSRGSGNTEAFF.

The chain combines TRBV13 with TRBJ2-7; 11 bases agree with TRBD2. Germline V gene sequence: CDR1 PRHDT, CDR2 FYEKMQ (reference sequence). The length of the CDR3 is 16 residues. The ends lost 3 bases at V and 0 bases at J; junction bases unmatched: 4. Here the CDR3 DNA reads TGTGCCAGCAGCTTTATGACTAGCGGGGCCTCCTACGAGCAGTACTTC. Amino acid sequence: CASSFMTSGASYEQYF.

The gene calls are TRBV7-9 and TRBJ2-1; 8 nucleotides line up with TRBD2. The V gene's germline CDR1 is SEHNR and CDR2 FQNEAQ (reference sequence). J was trimmed by 6 bases and V by 4 bases; bases with no gene match: 11. CDR3 size: 16 residues. The CDR3 DNA follows: TGTGCCAGCAGCTCCCCACCGGGGGGGCCTAGCAATGAGCAGTTCTTC. Translation: CASSSPPGGPSNEQFF.

This clone has only a few counts. The chain has TRBV6-1 and TRBJ1-5, with 7 bases fitting TRBD1. Trimming took 6 bases from V and 2 from J; bases not matched to a gene: 4. Germline V gene lookup returns CDR1 MNHNS and CDR2 SASEGT. The CDR3 runs 14 residues. The CDR3 protein is CASRPGGRNQPQHF. CDR3 nucleotides: TGTGCCAGCAGGCCAGGGGGTCGCAATCAGCCCCAGCATTTT.

The chain combines TRBV27 with TRBJ1-1; D is possibly TRBD1 (5 bases). V gave up 1 base and J gave up 4 bases, with 22 bases separating them. The CDR3 sequence is 18 residues long. Germline V gene lookup returns CDR1 MNHEY and CDR2 SMNVEV (reference sequence). In DNA, the CDR3 is TGTGCCAGCAGTTTATTAGCAGGACACCATAGATTGCCCACTGAAGCTTTCTTT. Amino acids: CASSLLAGHHRLPTEAFF.

The chain has TRBV5-5 and TRBJ2-6; 11 bases are a match to TRBD1. CDR3 length: 18 amino acids. In germline, CDR1 is SGHKS, CDR2 YYEKEE (reference sequence). After removal of 6 bases from V and 3 bases from J, the junction contained 11 bases not matched to a gene. DNA of the CDR3: TGTGCCAGCACGCACTCAGGACAGGGGGCGCGTGGGGCCAACGTCCTGACTTTC. This sequence encodes CASTHSGQGARGANVLTF.

The CDR3 spells CASSSRHEWGGYTF. The CDR3, as DNA: TGTGCCAGCAGCTCCCGACACGAGTGGGGCGGCTACACCTTC. The V and J genes are TRBV7-6 and TRBJ1-2; possible D gene TRBD1, 5 bases. Germline V gene lookup returns CDR1 SGHVS and CDR2 FNYEAQ. The CDR3 covers 14 residues. V lost 4 bases, J lost 8 bases, and 17 bases lay in between.

To note about this clone: Other DNA sequences of this sample code for an identical CDR3. The CDR3 DNA reads as TGTGCTAGTGGTTTGTTAACGGGGGGCCAAGAGACCCAGTACTTC. Encoded protein: CASGLLTGGQETQYF. The V call is TRBV12-5, the J call TRBJ2-5, with 7 bases that match TRBD2. Trimming at V came to 2 bases and at J to 1 base, leaving 4 bases not matched to a gene. Germline V gene data show CDR1 as LGHNT and CDR2 as FRNRAP. The CDR3 extends over 15 amino acids. The variable domain in full, completed from reference TRBV12-5 and TRBJ2-5, reads DARVTQTPRHKVTEMGQEVTMRCQPILGHNTVFWYRQTMMQGLELLAYFRNRAPLDDSGMPKDRFSAEMPDATLATLKIQPSEPRDSAVYFCASGLLTGGQETQYFGPGTRLLVL.

The chain couples TRBV5-1 to TRBJ1-2; 12 bases are shared with TRBD1. The CDR3 runs 14 residues. CDR1 is SGHRS and CDR2 is YFSETQ in the germline V gene. Germline trimming cut 4 bases from V and 6 bases from J; bases unmatched to any gene: 4. The CDR3 DNA sequence: TGCGCCAGCAGCGCGGGACAGGGGGCGGATGGCTACACCTTC. Its translation: CASSAGQGADGYTF.

V usage is TRBV30 and J usage is TRBJ1-5; no definite D call. The CDR3 totals 13 residues. In germline, CDR1 is GTSNPN, CDR2 SVGIG (reference sequence). Trimming removed 5 bases from V and 7 bases from J, with 15 bases in between. The CDR3 DNA is TGTGCCTGGGGTGACACGATCTGGCAGCCCCAGCATTTT. It specifies CAWGDTIWQPQHF.

V and J are TRBV5-6 and TRBJ1-2; a weak D match, TRBD1 (5 bases). The CDR3 runs to 14 residues. V was pared by 1 base and J by 4 bases, with 11 bases between. CDR1 and CDR2 from the germline V gene are SGHDT and YYEEEE. CDR3 amino acids: CASSLSGPLYGYTF. CDR3 DNA sequence: TGTGCCAGCAGCTTGTCAGGGCCCCTCTATGGCTACACCTTC.

This chain uses TRBV11-2 with TRBJ2-3; D perhaps matches TRBD2 (6 bases). Trimming left V 4 bases short and J 0 bases short, with 17 bases between. The germline gives CDR1 SGHAT, CDR2 FQNNGV. CDR3 size: 17 residues. CDR3 sequence: CASSSSWRADSTDTQYF. DNA of the CDR3: TGTGCCAGCAGCTCCTCTTGGAGGGCCGATAGCACAGATACGCAGTATTTT.

The gene calls are TRBV19 and TRBJ1-2; TRBD1 matches 8 bases. Germline CDR1 is LNHDA and CDR2 is SQIVND (reference sequence). The CDR3 is 17 amino acids. After removal of 8 bases from V and 3 bases from J, the junction contained 17 bases not matched to a gene. The CDR3 region is CASCTGTGRPWDYGYTF. The CDR3 DNA reads as TGTGCCAGTTGTACCGGGACAGGACGCCCTTGGGACTATGGCTACACCTTC. Supplemented by reference TRBV19 and TRBJ1-2, the full variable domain reads DGGITQSPKYLFRKEGQNVTLSCEQNLNHDAMYWYRQDPGQGLRLIYYSQIVNDFQKGDIAEGYSVSREKKESFPLTVTSAQKNPTAFYLCASCTGTGRPWDYGYTFGSGTRLTVV.

This clone occurred a few times. The chain uses TRBV4-2 and TRBJ1-2; 9 nucleotides agree with TRBD1. The CDR3 loop spans 16 amino acids. The germline V gene encodes CDR1 LGHNA and CDR2 YNFKEQ. Germline trimming cut 0 bases from V and 4 bases from J; bases unmatched to any gene: 6. CDR3 sequence reads: CASSQELGDRAYGYTF. Written as DNA, the CDR3 is TGTGCCAGCAGCCAAGAGTTAGGGGACAGGGCCTATGGCTACACCTTC.

This clone turned up a few times. The chain is built from TRBV19 and TRBJ1-6, with a weak D call TRBD1 (6 bases). Deletions cut 5 bases from V and 8 bases from J, with 16 bases between. Germline V lookup: CDR1 LNHDA, CDR2 SQIVND (reference sequence). The CDR3 loop spans 15 amino acids. CDR3 nucleotide sequence: TGTGCCAGTAGTTTTCCGGCCAAGGGGGATTCACCCCTCCACTTT. It encodes CASSFPAKGDSPLHF.

In its sample, this clone was seen a few times. The rearrangement uses TRBV18 and TRBJ1-2; TRBD1 aligns across 9 bases. From germline, CDR1 is KGHSH and CDR2 LQKENI. This CDR3 region has 13 residues. V gave up 4 bases and J gave up 8 bases; unmatched junction bases: 5. The CDR3 loop is CASSRTGEGGYTF. CDR3 coding DNA: TGTGCCAGCTCACGGACAGGGGAGGGAGGCTACACCTTC.

A single count supports this clone. This sequence joins TRBV7-2 and TRBJ2-7, with TRBD1 identical over 8 bases. CDR1 and CDR2 (germline): SGHTA, FQGNSA. This CDR3 has 14 amino acids. V lost 5 bases and J lost 2; bases outside the gene matches: 5. The CDR3 coding sequence is TGTGCCAGCAGCGGGACAGGTGGACCCTACGAGCAGTACTTC. It yields the protein CASSGTGGPYEQYF.

This CDR3 reads CASSSNYGYTF. The CDR3 DNA follows: TGTGCCAGCAGTAGCAACTATGGCTACACCTTC. The chain combines TRBV6-5 with TRBJ1-2; D is unresolved. The ends were cut back, 5 bases at V and 2 bases at J, with 3 bases in the middle. CDR1 is MNHEY, CDR2 SVGAGI, per germline. The CDR3 spans 11 residues.

The chain links TRBV11-3 to TRBJ2-2, with a weak D call TRBD1 (5 bases). This CDR3 contains 15 residues. V gave up 4 bases and J gave up 2 bases, with 11 bases separating them. Germline assignment: CDR1 SGHNT and CDR2 YENEEA. In nucleotides, the CDR3 is TGTGCCAGCAGCTCACAGGCACCTAACACCGGGGAGCTGTTTTTT. Translating gives CASSSQAPNTGELFF.

This clone was picked up one time. This chain uses TRBV13 with TRBJ1-2, with TRBD1 identical over 9 bases. CDR1 is PRHDT and CDR2 is FYEKMQ in the germline V gene (reference sequence). The CDR3 runs to 14 residues. V trimming: 5 bases; J trimming: 5 bases; junction bases outside the gene matches: 6. In DNA, the CDR3 is TGTGCCAGCAGCCCCGGGACAGGGTTTTATGGCTACACCTTC. Amino acid sequence: CASSPGTGFYGYTF.

This rearrangement joins TRBV6-1 to TRBJ1-4, with D unresolved. CDR1 MNHNS and CDR2 SASEGT come from the germline V gene. The CDR3 is made up of 14 amino acids. V was cut by 4 bases and J by 5 bases, with 11 bases left in between. As DNA, the CDR3 is TGTGCCAGCAGTGGATTTGGAGGGAATGAAAAACTGTTTTTT. Translation: CASSGFGGNEKLFF.

This clone was seen once. The rearrangement links TRBV30 to TRBJ2-5; 9 nucleotides match TRBD1. CDR1 is GTSNPN, CDR2 SVGIG, per germline (reference sequence). This CDR3 comprises 15 residues. Unmatched junction bases numbered 9, after V lost 2 bases and J lost 5 bases. CDR3 sequence reads: CAWSPGQGRWETQYF. In DNA form, the CDR3 reads TGTGCCTGGAGTCCGGGACAGGGAAGGTGGGAGACCCAGTACTTC.

The gene calls are TRBV6-1 and TRBJ2-7, with D tentatively TRBD1 (5 bases). Trimming cost V 3 bases and J 0 bases, with 6 bases left between them. The V gene's germline CDR1 is MNHNS and CDR2 SASEGT. The CDR3 is made up of 13 amino acids. CDR3 DNA sequence: TGTGCCAGCAGTGACAGGGCCTCCTACGAGCAGTACTTC. It codes for CASSDRASYEQYF.